Listed below are T cell receptor beta chains from one sample, sequenced in a study of CD8 T cells in Susac syndrome. TCRdb fed the immunoSEQ multiplex PCR reads into MiXCR, producing one record per CDR3 protein. The sample carries about 120,000 distinct CDR3 sequences, roughly 95% recorded once. Sequenced: CD4+ T cells from PBMCs. Source of these receptors: a human donor with Susac syndrome. Both conserved end residues are part of each CDR3. A D gene is named only where the DNA matches it firmly. Where a row states a size, it is once, few, many or the class of an expanded clone; other rows omit it.

clone size,D gene,J gene,V gene,CDR3 DNA,CDR3 protein
NA,TRBD1,TRBJ1-4,TRBV10-3,TGTGCCACCAGGCCAGGGGGACGGGAGGAAAAACTGTTTTTT,CATRPGGREEKLFF
NA,NA,TRBJ2-7,TRBV30,TGTGCCTGGACGGGCAGGGCGTCGGGGGAGCAGTACTTC,CAWTGRASGEQYF
NA,NA,TRBJ2-1,TRBV28,TGTGCCAGCAGTTTGGGGGCTAGCTTGGTTGAGCAGTTCTTC,CASSLGASLVEQFF
NA,TRBD2,TRBJ2-5,TRBV29-1,TGCAGCGTTGTCCTTATAGCGGGAGTTGGAGAGACCCAGTACTTC,CSVVLIAGVGETQYF
NA,TRBD2,TRBJ2-7,TRBV20-1,TGCAGTGCAAAGGACGCGGCTAGCGGGGCCTACGAGCAGTACTTC,CSAKDAASGAYEQYF
NA,TRBD2,TRBJ2-7,TRBV20-1,TGCAGTGCTAGTTCACTAGCGAACTCCTACGAGCAGTACTTC,CSASSLANSYEQYF
NA,TRBD2,TRBJ2-3,TRBV20-1,TGCAGTGCCCCTAGCGGGAGGCTCGATACGCAGTATTTT,CSAPSGRLDTQYF
NA,TRBD1,TRBJ1-2,TRBV7-2,TGTGCCAGCAGTCCGACAGGGGACTATGGCTACACCTTC,CASSPTGDYGYTF
NA,TRBD2,TRBJ2-1,TRBV4-2,TGTGCCAGCAGCCAAGACGGGACTAGGGGCAATGAGCAGTTCTTC,CASSQDGTRGNEQFF
once,TRBD1,TRBJ2-2,TRBV14,TGTGCCAGCAGCCAGGGACAGACGAACACCGGGGAGCTGTTTTTT,CASSQGQTNTGELFF
NA,NA,TRBJ1-4,TRBV5-4,TGTGCCAGCAGCTTGGGGGGCCCTTCAAATGAAAAACTGTTTTTT,CASSLGGPSNEKLFF
NA,TRBD1,TRBJ2-5,TRBV18,TGTGCCAGCTCACCCCTGGGACAGGGTCGAGAAGAGACCCAGTACTTC,CASSPLGQGREETQYF
NA,NA,TRBJ2-3,TRBV9,TGTGCCAGCAGCCGACAGAGCACAGATACGCAGTATTTT,CASSRQSTDTQYF
NA,NA,TRBJ2-1,TRBV25-1,TGTGCCAGCAGTTTACCGGGACTGAAGAATGAGCAGTTCTTC,CASSLPGLKNEQFF
NA,TRBD2,TRBJ2-5,TRBV15,TGTGCCACCAGCTGGGGACTAGCGGGAGGGCCGGTGGAGACCCAGTACTTC,CATSWGLAGGPVETQYF
NA,TRBD1,TRBJ1-1,TRBV4-1,TGCGCCAGCAGCCAAGGAGGGGACAGGGTAAGACCTGAAGCTTTCTTT,CASSQGGDRVRPEAFF